This T cell receptor (beta chain) was identified in a study of blood T cell repertoires in COVID-19. Study context: Spain, Italy and the United States supplied samples that represented acute and convalescent COVID-19. The analysed material was cDNA or gDNA that came from T cells, B-cell-depleted T cells, or PBMCs.

Germline lookup yields CDR1 MNHEY and CDR2 SVGEGT. With V trimmed by 5 bases and J by 2 bases, 14 bases remained unmatched. The CDR3 length is 17 residues. Original handling: Reference gene primer amplification gave nucleated cell count estimates. Using immunoSEQ multiplex PCR, the repertoire was profiled, and TCRdb retains in-frame clones only, with some absent. The V and J calls and clone size come from that table; D and trimming were worked out from the DNA. The sample has tens of thousands of clones; 86% are singletons. The chain has TRBV6-2 or TRBV6-3 and TRBJ2-7; the match to TRBD2 covers 8 bases. The receptor was isolated from an older man with active or convalescent COVID-19. The sample taken for sequencing was peripheral blood. CDR3 sequence reads: CASSRHARAGVPYEQYF. The CDR3 DNA is TGTGCCAGCAGTCGCCACGCCCGAGCGGGAGTCCCCTACGAGCAGTACTTC.